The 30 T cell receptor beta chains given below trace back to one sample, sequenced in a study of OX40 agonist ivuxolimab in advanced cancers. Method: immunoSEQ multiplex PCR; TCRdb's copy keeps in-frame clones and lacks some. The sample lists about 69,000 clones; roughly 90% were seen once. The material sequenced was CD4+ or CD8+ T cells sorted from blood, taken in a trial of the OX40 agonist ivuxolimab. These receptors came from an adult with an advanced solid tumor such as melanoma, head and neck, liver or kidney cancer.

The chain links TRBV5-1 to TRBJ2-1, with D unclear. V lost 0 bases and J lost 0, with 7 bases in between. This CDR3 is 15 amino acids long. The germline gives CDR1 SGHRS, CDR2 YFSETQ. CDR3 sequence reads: CASSLEGNSYNEQFF. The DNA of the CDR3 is TGCGCCAGCAGCTTGGAAGGGAACTCCTACAATGAGCAGTTCTTC.

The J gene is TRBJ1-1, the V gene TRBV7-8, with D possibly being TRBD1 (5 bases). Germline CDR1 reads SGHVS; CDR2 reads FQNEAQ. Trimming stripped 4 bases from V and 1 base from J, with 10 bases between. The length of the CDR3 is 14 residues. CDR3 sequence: CASSSRTSNTEAFF. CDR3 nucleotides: TGTGCCAGCAGCTCTCGGACATCGAACACTGAAGCTTTCTTT.

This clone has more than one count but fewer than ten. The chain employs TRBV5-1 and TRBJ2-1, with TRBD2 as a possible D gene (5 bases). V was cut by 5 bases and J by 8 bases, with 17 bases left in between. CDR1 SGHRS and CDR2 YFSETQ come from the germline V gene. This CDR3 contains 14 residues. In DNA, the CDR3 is TGCGCCAGCAGTGGCGGGCAAGCAAAGGATGAGCAGTTCTTC. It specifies CASSGGQAKDEQFF.

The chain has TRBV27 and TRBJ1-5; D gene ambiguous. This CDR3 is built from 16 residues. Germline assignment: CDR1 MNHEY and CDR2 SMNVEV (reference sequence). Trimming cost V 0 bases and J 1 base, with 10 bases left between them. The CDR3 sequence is CASSLSGWWSNQPQHF. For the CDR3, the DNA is TGTGCCAGCAGTTTATCTGGATGGTGGAGCAATCAGCCCCAGCATTTT.

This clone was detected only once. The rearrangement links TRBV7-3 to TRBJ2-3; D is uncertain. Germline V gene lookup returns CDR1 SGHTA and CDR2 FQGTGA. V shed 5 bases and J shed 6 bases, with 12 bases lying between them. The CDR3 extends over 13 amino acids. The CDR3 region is CASSNLRGDTQYF. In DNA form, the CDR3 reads TGTGCCAGCAGCAATCTTCGTGGGGATACGCAGTATTTT. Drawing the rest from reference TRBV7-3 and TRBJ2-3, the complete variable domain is GAGVSQTPSNKVTEKGKYVELRCDPISGHTALYWYRQSLGQGPEFLIYFQGTGAADDSGLPNDRFFAVRPEGSVSTLKIQRTERGDSAVYLCASSNLRGDTQYFGPGTRLTVL.

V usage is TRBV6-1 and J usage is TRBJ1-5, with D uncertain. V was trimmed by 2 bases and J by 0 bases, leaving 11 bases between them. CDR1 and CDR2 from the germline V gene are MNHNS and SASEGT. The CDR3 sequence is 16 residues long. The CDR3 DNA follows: TGTGCCAGCAGTGAATCACGCACCGTTAGCAATCAGCCCCAGCATTTT. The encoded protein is CASSESRTVSNQPQHF.

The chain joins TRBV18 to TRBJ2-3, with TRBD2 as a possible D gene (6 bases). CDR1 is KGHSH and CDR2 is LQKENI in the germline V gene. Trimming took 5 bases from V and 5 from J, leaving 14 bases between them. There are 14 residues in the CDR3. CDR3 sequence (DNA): TGTGCCAGCTCAACTCTAGGCGGGGTAGATACGCAGTATTTT. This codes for CASSTLGGVDTQYF.

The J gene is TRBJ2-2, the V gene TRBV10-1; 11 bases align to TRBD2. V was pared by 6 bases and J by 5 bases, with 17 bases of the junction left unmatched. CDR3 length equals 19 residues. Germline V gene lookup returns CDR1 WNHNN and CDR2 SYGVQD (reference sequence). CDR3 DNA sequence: TGCGCCAGCAGCTCCCGCCGGGGTAGCGGGAGGGACGCTACCGGGGAGCTGTTTTTT. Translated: CASSSRRGSGRDATGELFF.

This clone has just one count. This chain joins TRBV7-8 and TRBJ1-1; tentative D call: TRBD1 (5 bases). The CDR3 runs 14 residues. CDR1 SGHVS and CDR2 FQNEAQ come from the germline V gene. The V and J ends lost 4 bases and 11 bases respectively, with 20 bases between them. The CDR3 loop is CASSYDTPLGTAFF. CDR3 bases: TGTGCCAGCAGCTACGACACCCCGCTCGGGACTGCTTTCTTT.

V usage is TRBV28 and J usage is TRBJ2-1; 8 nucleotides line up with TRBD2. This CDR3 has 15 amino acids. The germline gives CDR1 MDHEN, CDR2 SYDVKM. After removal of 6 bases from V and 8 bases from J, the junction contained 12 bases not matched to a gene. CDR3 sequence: CASSPPGLGIDEQFF. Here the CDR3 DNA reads TGTGCCAGCAGCCCGCCGGGACTAGGTATCGATGAGCAGTTCTTC. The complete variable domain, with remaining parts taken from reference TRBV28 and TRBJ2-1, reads DVKVTQSSRYLVKRTGEKVFLECVQDMDHENMFWYRQDPGLGLRLIYFSYDVKMKEKGDIPEGYSVSREKKERFSLILESASTNQTSMYLCASSPPGLGIDEQFFGPGTRLTVL.

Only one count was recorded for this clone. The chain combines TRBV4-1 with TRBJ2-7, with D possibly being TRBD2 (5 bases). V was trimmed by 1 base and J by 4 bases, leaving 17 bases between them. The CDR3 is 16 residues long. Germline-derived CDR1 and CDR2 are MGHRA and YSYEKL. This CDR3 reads CASSQVLDLGRYEQYF. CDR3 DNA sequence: TGCGCCAGCAGCCAAGTGCTGGACTTAGGAAGGTACGAGCAGTACTTC.

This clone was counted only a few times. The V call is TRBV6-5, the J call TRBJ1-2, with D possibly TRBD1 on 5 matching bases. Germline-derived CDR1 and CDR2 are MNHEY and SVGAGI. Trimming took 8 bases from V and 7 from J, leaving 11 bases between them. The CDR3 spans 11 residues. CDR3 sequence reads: CASSYQGGYTF. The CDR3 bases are TGTGCCAGCTCCTATCAGGGTGGCTACACCTTC.

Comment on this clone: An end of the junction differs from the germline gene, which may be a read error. The CDR3 loop is CASSLGDGQGALTNEKLFF. CDR3 coding DNA: TGTGCTAGCAGCTTAGGCGACGGACAGGGGGCACTGACTAATGAAAAACTGTTTTTT. The V and J genes are TRBV7-7 and TRBJ1-4; 11 bases fit TRBD1. The CDR3 is made up of 19 amino acids. The germline V gene encodes CDR1 SSHAT and CDR2 FNYEAQ (reference sequence).

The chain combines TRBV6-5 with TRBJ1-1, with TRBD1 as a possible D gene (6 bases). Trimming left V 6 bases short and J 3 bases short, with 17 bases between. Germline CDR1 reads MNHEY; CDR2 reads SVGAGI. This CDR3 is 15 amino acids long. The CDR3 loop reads CASSGGQTFYTEAFF. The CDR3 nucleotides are TGTGCCAGCAGCGGAGGACAGACCTTTTACACTGAAGCTTTCTTT.

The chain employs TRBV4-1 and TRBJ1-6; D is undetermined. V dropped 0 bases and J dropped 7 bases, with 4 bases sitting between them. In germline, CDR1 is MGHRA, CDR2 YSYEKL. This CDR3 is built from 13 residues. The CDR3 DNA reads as TGCGCCAGCAGCCAAGAGCTGAATTCACCCCTCCACTTT. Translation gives CASSQELNSPLHF.

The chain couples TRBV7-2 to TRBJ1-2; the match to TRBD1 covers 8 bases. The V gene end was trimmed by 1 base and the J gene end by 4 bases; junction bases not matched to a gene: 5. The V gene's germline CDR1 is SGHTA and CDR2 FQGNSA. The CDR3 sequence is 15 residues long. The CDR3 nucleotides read TGTGCCAGCAGCTTAGTAGCAGGGGGCACCTATGGCTACACCTTC. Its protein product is CASSLVAGGTYGYTF.

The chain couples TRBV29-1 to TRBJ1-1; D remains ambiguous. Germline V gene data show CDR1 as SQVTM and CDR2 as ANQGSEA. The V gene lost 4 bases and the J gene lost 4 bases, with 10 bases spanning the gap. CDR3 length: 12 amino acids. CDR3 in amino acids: CSVVVGLTEAFF. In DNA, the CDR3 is TGCAGCGTTGTCGTAGGGCTCACTGAAGCTTTCTTT.

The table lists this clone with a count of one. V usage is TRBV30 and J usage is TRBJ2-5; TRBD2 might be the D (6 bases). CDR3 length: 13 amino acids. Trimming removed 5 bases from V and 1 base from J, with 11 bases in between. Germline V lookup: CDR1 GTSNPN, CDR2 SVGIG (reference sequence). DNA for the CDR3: TGTGCCTGGGGCGGGGACCCCCAAGAGACCCAGTACTTC. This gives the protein CAWGGDPQETQYF. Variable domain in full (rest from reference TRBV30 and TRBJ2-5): SQTIHQWPATLVQPVGSPLSLECTVEGTSNPNLYWYRQAAGRGLQLLFYSVGIGQISSEVPQNLSASRPQDRQFILSSKKLLLSDSGFYLCAWGGDPQETQYFGPGTRLLVL.

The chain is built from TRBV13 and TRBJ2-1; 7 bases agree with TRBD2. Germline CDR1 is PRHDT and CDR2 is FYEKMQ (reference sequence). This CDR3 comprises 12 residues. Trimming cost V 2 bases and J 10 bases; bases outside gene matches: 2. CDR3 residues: CASSLSGVEQFF. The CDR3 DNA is TGTGCCAGCAGCTTAAGCGGGGTGGAGCAGTTCTTC.

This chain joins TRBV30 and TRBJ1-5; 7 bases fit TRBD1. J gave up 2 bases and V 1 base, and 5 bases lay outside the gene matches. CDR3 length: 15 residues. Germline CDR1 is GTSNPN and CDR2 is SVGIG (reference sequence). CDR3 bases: TGTGCCTGGAGTGCCCCCAGGGGGGGCAATCAGCCCCAGCATTTT. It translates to CAWSAPRGGNQPQHF.

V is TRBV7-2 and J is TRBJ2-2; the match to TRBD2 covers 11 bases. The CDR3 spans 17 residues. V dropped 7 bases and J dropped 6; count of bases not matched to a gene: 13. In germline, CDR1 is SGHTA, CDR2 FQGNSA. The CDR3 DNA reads TGTGCCAGCAACCCGGGACTAGCGGCATTGGAGGCCGGGGAGCTGTTTTTT. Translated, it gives CASNPGLAALEAGELFF.

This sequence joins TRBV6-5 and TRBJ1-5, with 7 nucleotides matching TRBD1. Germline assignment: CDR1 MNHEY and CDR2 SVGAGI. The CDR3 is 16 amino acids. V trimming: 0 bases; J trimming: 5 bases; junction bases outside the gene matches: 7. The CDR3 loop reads CASSYSMGRGDQPQHF. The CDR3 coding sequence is TGTGCCAGCAGTTACTCGATGGGCAGGGGGGATCAGCCCCAGCATTTT.

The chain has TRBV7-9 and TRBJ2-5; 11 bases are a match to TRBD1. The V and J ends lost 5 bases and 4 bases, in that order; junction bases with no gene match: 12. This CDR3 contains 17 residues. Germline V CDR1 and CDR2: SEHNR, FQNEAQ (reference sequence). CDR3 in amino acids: CASSTPRTGGFGETQYF. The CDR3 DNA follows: TGTGCCAGCAGCACACCGCGGACAGGGGGCTTTGGAGAGACCCAGTACTTC.

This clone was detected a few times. CDR3 bases: TGTGCCAGCACACCCGGACTAGCGGACAATGAGCAGTTCTTC. Translating it yields CASTPGLADNEQFF. The chain links TRBV2 to TRBJ2-1, with 10 bases aligning to TRBD2. This CDR3 comprises 14 residues. Germline-derived CDR1 and CDR2 are SNHLY and FYNNEI. The V segment lost 7 bases and the J segment 5 bases; nucleotides outside the gene matches: 5. The full variable domain, in which reference TRBV2 and TRBJ2-1 provide the parts outside the CDR3, is EPEVTQTPSHQVTQMGQEVILRCVPISNHLYFYWYRQILGQKVEFLVSFYNNEISEKSEIFDDQFSVERPDGSNFTLKIRSTKLEDSAMYFCASTPGLADNEQFFGPGTRLTVL.

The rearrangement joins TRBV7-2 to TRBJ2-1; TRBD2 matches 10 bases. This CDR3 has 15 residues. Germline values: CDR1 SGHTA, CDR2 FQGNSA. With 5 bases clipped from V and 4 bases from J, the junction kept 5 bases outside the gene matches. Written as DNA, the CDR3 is TGTGCCAGCAGCGCGACTAGCGGGCTGTACAATGAGCAGTTCTTC. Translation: CASSATSGLYNEQFF.

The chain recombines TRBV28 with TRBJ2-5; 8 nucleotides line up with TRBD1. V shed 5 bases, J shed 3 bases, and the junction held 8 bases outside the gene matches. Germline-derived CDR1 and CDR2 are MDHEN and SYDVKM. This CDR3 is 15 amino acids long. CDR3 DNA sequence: TGTGCCAGCAGTACCGGACAGGGCTACGAAGAGACCCAGTACTTC. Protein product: CASSTGQGYEETQYF.

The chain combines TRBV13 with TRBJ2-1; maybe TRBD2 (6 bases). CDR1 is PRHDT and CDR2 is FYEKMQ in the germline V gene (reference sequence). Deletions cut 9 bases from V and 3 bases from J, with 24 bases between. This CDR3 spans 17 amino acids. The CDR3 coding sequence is TGTGCCAGGGCGGGCATCCTTAGCGGAGCCCACTACAATGAGCAGTTCTTC. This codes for CARAGILSGAHYNEQFF.

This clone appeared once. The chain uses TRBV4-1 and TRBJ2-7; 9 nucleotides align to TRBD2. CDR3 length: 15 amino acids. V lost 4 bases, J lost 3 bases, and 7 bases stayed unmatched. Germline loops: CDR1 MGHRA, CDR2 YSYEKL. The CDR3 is CASSRLAGRSYEQYF. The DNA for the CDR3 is TGCGCCAGCAGCCGGCTAGCGGGACGGAGCTACGAGCAGTACTTC.

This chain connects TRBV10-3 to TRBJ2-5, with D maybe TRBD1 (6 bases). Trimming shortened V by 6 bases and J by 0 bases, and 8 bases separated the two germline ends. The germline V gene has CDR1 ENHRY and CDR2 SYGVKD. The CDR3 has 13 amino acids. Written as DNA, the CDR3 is TGTGCCATCAGCCAGGGGTACCAAGAGACCCAGTACTTC. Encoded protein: CAISQGYQETQYF.

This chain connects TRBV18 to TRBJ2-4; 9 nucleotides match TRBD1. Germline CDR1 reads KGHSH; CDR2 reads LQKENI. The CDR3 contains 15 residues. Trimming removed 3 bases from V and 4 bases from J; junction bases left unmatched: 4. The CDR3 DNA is TGTGCCAGCTCACCGCCGGGACAGGGAAAAAACATTCAGTACTTC. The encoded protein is CASSPPGQGKNIQYF.